This T cell receptor beta chain was sequenced in a study of blood T cells in healthy people across ages. At least ten counts were recorded for this clonotype. CDR1 and CDR2 (germline): SQVTM, ANQGSEA. The V segment lost 7 bases and the J segment 1 base; nucleotides outside the gene matches: 9. The CDR3 is 14 amino acids. A J-beta primer mix and a sample-barcoded 5' primer were used in a second PCR of about 7 to 12 cycles. TCRdb re-derived calls from the 5' RACE reads in MiXCR, one entry per CDR3 protein. The data show fewer than 1 million distinct CDR3 sequences, under 45% seen once. The sequenced sample was blood. This clonotype was sampled from a man aged 55-75 years in good health. The V call is TRBV29-1, the J call TRBJ1-2, with 7 bases aligning to TRBD1. CDR3 loop: CSDVEGASNYGYTF. The CDR3 nucleotides are TGCAGCGACGTCGAGGGGGCGAGTAACTATGGCTACACCTTC.